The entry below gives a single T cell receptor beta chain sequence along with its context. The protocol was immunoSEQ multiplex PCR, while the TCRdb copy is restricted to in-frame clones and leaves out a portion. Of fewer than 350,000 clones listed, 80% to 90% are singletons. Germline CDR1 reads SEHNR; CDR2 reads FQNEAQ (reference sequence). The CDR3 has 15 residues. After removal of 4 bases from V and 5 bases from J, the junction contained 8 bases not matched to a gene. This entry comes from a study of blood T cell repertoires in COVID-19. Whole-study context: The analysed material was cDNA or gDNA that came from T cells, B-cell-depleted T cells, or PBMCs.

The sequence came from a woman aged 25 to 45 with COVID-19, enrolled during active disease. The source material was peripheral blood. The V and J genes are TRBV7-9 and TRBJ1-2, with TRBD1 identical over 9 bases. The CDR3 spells CASSSPGTGQYGYTF. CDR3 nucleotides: TGTGCCAGCAGCTCCCCCGGGACAGGGCAATATGGCTACACCTTC.